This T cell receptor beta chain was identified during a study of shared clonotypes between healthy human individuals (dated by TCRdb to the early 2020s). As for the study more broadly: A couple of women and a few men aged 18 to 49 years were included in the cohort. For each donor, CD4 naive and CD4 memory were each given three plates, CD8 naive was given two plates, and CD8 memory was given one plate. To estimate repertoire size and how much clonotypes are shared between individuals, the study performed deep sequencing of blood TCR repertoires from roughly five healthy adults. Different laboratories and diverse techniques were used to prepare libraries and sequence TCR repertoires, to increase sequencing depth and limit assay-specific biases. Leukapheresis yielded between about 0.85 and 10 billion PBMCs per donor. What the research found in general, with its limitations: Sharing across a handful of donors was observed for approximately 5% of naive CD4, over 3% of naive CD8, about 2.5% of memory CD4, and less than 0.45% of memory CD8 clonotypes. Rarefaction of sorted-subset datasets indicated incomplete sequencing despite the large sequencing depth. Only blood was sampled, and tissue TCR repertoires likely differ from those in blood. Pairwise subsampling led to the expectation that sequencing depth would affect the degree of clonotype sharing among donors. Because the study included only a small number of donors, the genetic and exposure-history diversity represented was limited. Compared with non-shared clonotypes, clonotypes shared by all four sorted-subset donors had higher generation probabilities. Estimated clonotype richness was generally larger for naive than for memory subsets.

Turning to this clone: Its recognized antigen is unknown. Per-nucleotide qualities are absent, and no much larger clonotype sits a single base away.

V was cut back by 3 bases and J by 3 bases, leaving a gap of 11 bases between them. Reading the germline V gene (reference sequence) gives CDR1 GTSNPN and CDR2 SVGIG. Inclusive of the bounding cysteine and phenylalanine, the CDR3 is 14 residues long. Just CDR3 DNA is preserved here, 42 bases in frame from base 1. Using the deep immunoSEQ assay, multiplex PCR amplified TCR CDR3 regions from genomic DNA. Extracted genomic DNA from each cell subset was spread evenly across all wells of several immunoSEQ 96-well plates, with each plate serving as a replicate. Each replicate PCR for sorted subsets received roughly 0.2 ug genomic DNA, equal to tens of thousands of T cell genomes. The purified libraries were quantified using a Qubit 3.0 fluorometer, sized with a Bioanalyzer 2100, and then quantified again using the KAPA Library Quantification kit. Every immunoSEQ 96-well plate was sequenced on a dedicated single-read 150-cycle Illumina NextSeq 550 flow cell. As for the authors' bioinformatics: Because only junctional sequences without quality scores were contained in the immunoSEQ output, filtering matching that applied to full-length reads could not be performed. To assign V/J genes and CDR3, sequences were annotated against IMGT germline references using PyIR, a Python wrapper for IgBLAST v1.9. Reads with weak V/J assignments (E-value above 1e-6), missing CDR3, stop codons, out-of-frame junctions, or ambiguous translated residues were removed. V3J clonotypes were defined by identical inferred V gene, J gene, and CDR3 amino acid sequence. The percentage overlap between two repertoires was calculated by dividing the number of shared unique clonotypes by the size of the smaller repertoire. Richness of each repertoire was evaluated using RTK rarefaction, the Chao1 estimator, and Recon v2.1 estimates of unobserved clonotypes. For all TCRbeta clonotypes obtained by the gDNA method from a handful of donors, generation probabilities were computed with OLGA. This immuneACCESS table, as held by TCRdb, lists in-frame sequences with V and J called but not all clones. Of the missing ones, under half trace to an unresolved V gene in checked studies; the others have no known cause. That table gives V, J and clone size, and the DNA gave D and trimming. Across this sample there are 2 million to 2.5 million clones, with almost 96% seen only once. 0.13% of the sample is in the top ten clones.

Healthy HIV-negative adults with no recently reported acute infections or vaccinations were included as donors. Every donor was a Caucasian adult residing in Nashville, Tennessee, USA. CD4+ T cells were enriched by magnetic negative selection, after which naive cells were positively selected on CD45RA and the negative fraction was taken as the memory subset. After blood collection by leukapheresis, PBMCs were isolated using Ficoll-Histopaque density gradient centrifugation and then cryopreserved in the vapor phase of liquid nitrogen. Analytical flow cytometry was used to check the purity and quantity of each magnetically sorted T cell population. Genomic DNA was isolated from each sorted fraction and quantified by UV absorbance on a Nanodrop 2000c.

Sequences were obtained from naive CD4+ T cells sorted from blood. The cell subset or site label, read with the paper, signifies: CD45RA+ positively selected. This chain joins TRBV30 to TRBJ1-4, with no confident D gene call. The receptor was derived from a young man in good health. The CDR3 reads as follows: CAWSLLGANEKLFF. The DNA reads TGTGCCTGGAGCCTACTCGGGGCTAATGAAAAACTGTTTTTT. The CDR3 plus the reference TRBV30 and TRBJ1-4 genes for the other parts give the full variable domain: SQTIHQWPATLVQPVGSPLSLECTVEGTSNPNLYWYRQAAGRGLQLLFYSVGIGQISSEVPQNLSASRPQDRQFILSSKKLLLSDSGFYLCAWSLLGANEKLFFGSGTQLSVL.